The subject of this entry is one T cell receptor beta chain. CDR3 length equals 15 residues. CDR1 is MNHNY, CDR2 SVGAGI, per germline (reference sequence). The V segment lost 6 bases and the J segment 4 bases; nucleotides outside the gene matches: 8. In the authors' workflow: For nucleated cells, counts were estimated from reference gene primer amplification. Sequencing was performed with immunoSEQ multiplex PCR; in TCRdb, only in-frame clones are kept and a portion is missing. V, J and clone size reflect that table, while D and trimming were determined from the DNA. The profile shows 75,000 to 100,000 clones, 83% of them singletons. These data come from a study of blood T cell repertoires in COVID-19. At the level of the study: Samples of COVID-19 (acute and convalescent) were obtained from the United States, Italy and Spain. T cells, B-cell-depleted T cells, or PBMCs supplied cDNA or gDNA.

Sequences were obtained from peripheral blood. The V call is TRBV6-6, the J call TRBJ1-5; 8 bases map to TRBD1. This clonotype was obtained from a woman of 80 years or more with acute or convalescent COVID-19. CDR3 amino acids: CASSLSGQGNQPQHF. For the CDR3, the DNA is TGTGCCAGCAGCCTGAGCGGACAGGGTAATCAGCCCCAGCATTTT.